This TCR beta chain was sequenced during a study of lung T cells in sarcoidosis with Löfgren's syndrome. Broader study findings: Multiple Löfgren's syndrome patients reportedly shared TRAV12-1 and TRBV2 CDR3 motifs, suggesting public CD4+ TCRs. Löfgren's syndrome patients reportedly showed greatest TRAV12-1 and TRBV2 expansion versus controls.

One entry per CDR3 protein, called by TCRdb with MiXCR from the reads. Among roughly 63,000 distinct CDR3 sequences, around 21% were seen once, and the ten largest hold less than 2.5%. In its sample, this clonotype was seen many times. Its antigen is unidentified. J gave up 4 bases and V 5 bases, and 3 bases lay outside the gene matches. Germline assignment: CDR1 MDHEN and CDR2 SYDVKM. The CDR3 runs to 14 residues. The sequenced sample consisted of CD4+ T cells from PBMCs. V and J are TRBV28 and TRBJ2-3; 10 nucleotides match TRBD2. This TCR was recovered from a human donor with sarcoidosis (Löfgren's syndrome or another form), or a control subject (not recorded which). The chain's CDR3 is CASSRLAGPDTQYF. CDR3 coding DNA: TGTGCCAGCAGTCGACTAGCGGGTCCAGATACGCAGTATTTT.